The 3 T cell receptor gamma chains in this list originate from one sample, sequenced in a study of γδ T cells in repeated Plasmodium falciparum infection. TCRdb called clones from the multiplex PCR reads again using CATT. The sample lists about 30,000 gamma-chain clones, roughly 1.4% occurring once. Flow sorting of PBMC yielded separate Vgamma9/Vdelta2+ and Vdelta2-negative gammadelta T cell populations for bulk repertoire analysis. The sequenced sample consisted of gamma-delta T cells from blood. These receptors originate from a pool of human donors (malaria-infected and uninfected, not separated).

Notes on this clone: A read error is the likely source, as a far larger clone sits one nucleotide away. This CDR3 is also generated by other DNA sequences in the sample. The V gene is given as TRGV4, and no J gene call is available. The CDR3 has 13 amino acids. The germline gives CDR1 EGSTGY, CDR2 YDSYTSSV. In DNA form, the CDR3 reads TGTGCCACCTGGGATGGGCCCCGCTATAAGAAACTTTTT. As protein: CATWDGPRYKKLF.

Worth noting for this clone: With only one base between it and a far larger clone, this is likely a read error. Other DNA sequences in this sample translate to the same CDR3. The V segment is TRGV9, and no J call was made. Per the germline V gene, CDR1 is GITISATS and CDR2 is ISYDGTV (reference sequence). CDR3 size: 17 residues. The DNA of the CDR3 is TGTGCCTTGTGGGAGGTGCACACCGAACTCAGGTATTATAAGAAACTCTTC. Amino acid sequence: CALWEVHTELRYYKKLF.

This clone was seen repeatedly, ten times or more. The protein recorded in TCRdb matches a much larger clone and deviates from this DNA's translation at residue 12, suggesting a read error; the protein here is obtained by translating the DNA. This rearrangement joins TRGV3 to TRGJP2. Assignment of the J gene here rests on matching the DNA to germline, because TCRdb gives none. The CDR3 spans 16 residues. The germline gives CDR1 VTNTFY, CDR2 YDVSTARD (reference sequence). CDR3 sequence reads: CATWDRGYSSDGIKTF. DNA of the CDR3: TGTGCCACCTGGGACAGGGGGTATAGTAGTGATGGGATCAAGACGTTT.